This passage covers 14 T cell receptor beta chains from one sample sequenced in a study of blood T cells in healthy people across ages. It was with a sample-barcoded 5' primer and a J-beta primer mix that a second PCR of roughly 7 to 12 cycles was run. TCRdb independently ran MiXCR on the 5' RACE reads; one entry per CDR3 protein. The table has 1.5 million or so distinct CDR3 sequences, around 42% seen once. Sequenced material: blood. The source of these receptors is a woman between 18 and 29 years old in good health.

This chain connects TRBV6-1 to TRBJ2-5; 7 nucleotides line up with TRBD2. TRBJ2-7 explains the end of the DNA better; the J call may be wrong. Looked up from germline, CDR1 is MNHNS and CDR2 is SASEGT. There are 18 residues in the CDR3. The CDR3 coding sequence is TGTGCCAGCAACCTGCGATTTCCGTCGGGGGGTCACCCCTACGAGCAGTACTTC. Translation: CASNLRFPSGGHPYEQYF.

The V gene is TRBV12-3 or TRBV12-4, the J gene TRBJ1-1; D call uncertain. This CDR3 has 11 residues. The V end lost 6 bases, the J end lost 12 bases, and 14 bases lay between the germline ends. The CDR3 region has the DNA TGTGCCAGCAGCTTGGGTGGTGGAACTTTCTTT. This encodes CASSLGGGTFF.

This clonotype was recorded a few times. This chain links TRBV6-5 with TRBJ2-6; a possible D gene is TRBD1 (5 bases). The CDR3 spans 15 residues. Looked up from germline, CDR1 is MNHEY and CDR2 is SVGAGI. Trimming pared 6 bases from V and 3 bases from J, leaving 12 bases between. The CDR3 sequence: CASSEQGGGANVLTF. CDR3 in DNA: TGTGCCAGCAGCGAGCAGGGCGGTGGGGCCAACGTCCTGACTTTC.

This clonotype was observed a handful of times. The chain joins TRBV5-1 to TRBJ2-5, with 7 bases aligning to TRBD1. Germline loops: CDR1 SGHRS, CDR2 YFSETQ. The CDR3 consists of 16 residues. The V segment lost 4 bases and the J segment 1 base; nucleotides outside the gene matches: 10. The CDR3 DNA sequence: TGCGCCAGCAGCCTTCAGACAGGACAGGTCCAAGAGACCCAGTACTTC. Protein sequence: CASSLQTGQVQETQYF.

The CDR3 bases are TGTGCCAGCAGCCCTCCTACTCGACTAGACAATGAGCAGTTCTTC. Translated, it gives CASSPPTRLDNEQFF. This chain joins TRBV3-1 and TRBJ2-1; weak D call: TRBD2 (6 bases). This CDR3 spans 15 amino acids. Germline V CDR1 and CDR2: LGHDT, YNNKEL (reference sequence). Trimming shortened V by 4 bases and J by 5 bases, and 15 bases separated the two germline ends.

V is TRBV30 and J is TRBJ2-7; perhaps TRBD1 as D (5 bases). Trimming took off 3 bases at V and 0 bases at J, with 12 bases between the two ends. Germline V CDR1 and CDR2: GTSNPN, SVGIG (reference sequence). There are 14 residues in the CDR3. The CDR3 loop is CAWRKQDPSYEQYF. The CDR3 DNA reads TGTGCCTGGAGAAAACAGGACCCCTCCTACGAGCAGTACTTC. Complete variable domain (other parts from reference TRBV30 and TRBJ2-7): SQTIHQWPATLVQPVGSPLSLECTVEGTSNPNLYWYRQAAGRGLQLLFYSVGIGQISSEVPQNLSASRPQDRQFILSSKKLLLSDSGFYLCAWRKQDPSYEQYFGPGTRLTVT.

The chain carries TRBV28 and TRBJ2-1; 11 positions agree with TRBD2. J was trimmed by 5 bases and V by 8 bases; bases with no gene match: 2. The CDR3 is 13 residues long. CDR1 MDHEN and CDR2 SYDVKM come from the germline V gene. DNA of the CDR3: TGTGCCAGCCTAGCGGGAGGAGACAATGAGCAGTTCTTC. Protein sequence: CASLAGGDNEQFF.

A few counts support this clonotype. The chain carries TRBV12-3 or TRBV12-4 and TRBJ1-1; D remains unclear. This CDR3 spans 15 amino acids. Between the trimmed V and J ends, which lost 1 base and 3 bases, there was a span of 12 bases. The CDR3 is CASSLEGQPDTEAFF. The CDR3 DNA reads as TGTGCCAGCAGTTTAGAGGGTCAACCAGACACTGAAGCTTTCTTT.

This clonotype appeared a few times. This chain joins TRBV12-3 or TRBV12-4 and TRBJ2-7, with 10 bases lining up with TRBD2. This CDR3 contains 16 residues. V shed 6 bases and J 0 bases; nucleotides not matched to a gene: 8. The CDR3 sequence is CASSNPGLAASYEQYF. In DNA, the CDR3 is TGTGCCAGCAGCAACCCCGGACTAGCGGCCTCCTACGAGCAGTACTTC.

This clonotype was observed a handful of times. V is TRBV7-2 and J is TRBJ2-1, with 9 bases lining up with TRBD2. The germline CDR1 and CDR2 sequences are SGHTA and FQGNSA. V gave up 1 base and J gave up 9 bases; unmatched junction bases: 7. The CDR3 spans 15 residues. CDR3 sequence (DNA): TGTGCCAGCAGCTTAGTAGGCGGGGGGGCCGTTGAGCAGTTCTTC. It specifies CASSLVGGGAVEQFF. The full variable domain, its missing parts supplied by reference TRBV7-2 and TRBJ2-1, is GAGVSQSPSNKVTEKGKDVELRCDPISGHTALYWYRQSLGQGLEFLIYFQGNSAPDKSGLPSDRFSAERTGGSVSTLTIQRTQQEDSAVYLCASSLVGGGAVEQFFGPGTRLTVL.

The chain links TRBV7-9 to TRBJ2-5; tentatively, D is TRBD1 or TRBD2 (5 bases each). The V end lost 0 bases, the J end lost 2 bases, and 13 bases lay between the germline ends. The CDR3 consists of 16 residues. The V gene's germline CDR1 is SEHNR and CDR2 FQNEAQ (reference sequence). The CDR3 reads CASSLAPGGPQETQYF. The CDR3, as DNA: TGTGCCAGCAGCTTAGCGCCTGGGGGTCCACAAGAGACCCAGTACTTC.

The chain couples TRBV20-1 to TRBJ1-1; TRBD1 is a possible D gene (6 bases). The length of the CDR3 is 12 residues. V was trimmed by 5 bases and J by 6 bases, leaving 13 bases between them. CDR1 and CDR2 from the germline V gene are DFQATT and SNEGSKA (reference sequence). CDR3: CSAGRGGAEAFF. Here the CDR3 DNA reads TGCAGTGCTGGTAGGGGGGGGGCTGAAGCTTTCTTT.

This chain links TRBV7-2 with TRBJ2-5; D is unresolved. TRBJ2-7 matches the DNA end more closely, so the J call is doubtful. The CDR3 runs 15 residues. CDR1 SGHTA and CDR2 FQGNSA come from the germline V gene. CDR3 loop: CASSLEFAEDYEQYF. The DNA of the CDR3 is TGTGCCAGCAGCTTAGAGTTCGCAGAAGACTACGAGCAGTACTTC.

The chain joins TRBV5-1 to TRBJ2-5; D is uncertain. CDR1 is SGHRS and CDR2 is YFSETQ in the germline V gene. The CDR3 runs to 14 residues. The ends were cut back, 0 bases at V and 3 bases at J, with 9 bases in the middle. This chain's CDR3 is CASSLAEWEETQYF. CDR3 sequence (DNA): TGCGCCAGCAGCTTGGCCGAATGGGAAGAGACCCAGTACTTC.